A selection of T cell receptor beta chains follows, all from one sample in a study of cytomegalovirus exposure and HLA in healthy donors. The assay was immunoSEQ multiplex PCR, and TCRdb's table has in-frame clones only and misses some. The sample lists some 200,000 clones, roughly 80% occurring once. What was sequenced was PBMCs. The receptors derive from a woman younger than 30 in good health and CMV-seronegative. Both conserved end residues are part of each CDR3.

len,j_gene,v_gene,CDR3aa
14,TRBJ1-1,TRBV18,CASSPASEGTEAFF
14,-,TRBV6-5,CASNARDFTYEQYF
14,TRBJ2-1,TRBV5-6,CASRSGLSYNEQFF
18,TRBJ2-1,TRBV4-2,CASSQDGLGLGAYNEQFF
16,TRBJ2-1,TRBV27,CASIGRLAGEGNEQFF
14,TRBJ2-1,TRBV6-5,CASGPGQGIYEQFF
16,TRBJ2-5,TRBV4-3,CASSSLDRGRQETQYF
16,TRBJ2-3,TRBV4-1,CASSPSELVPADTQYF
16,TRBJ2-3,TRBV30,CAWSDGQGSSTDTQYF
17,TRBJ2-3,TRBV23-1,CASSRRLAGGPKDTQYF
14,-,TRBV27,CASSSGLAGYEQYF
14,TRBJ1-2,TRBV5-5,CASSLGQGAYGYTF
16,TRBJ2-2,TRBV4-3,CASSRLAGGGGGELFF
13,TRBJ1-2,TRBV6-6,CASSPQGSYGYTF
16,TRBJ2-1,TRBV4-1,CASSQPIGLAGSEQFF
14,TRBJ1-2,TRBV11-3,CASSLGGGAYGYTF
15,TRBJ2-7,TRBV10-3,CAISDPGTGEVEQYF
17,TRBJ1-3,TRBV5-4,CASSTGTGPSSGNTIYF
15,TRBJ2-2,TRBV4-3,CASSPTGLSPGELFF
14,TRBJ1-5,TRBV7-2,CASSFTGANQPQHF
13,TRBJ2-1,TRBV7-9,CASSSRTSGGQFF
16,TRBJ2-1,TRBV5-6,CASSLGGGASYNEQFF
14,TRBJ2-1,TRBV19,CASSTRDLHNEQFF
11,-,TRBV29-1,CSVTLATEQYF
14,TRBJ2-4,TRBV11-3,CASSLLALTNIQYF
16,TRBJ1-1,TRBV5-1,CASSLEVGVMNTEAFF
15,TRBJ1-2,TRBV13,CASGGRRGGSGGYTF
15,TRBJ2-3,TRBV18,CASSPWTGGSDTQYF
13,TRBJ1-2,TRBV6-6,CAIVSGGGGHYTF
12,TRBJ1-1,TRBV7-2,CASSSGGPKAFF
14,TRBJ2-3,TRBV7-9,CASSLELAVDTQYF
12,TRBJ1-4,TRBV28,CASSLQREKLFF
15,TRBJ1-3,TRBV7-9,CASRGGGSSGNTIYF
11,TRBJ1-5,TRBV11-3,CEGVGDQPQHF
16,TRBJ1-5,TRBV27,CASNRQGRFSNQPQHF
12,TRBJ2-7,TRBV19,CASSGTRYEQYF
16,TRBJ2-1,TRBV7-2,CASSRLAGEGDNEQFF
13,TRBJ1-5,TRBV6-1,CASRPAEYQPQHF
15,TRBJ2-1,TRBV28,CASRVTSQGAREQFF
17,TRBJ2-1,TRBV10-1,CASSGTSGLSSYNEQFF
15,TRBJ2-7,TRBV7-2,CASSRGLAGVGEQYF
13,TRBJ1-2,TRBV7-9,CASSLGDSYGYTF
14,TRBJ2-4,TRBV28,CASSFDRGDIPQYF
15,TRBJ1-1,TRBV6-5,CASSSQGWAGTEAFF
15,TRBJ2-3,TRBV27,CASSLEWTGGDTQYF
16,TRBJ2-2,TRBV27,CASSRVLAGTTGELFF
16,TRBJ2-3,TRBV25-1,CASSGGLRGSTDTQYF
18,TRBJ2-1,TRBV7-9,CASSYPSHGGTKLNEQFF
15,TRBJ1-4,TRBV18,CASSPLRTTNEKLFF
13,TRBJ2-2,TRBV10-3,CAISHPRTGELFF
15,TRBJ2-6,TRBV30,CAWNRAGSGANVLTF
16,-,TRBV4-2,CASSHPGTSGRYEQYF
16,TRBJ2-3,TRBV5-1,CASSLGASGRTDTQYF